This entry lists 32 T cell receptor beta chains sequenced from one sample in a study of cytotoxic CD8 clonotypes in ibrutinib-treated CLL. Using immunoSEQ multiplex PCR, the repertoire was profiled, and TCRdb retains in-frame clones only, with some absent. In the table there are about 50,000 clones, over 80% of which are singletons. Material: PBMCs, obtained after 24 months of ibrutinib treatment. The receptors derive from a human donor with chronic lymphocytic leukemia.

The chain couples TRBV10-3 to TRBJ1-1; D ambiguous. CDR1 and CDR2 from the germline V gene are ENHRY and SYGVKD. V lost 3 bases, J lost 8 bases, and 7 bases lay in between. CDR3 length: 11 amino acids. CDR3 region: CAISDGYEAFF. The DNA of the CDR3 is TGTGCCATCAGTGACGGGTACGAAGCTTTCTTT.

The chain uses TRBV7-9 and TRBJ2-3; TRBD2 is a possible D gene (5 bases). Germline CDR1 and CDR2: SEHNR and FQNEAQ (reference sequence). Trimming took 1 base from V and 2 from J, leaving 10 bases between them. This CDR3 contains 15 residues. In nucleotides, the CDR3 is TGTGCCAGCAGCTTAGGAGGACTCGCCACAGATACGCAGTATTTT. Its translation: CASSLGGLATDTQYF.

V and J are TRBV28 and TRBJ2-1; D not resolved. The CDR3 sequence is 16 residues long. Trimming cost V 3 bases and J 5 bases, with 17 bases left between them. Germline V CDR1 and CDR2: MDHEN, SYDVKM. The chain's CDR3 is CASSFSFPYADNEQFF. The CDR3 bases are TGTGCCAGCAGTTTTTCCTTCCCTTATGCTGACAATGAGCAGTTCTTC.

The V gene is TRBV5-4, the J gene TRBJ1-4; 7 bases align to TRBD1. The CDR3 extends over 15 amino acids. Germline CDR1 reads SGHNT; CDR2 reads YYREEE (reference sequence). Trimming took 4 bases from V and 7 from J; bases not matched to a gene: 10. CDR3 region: CASSPGGSGAEKLFF. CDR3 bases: TGTGCCAGCAGCCCAGGGGGGTCAGGGGCTGAAAAACTGTTTTTT. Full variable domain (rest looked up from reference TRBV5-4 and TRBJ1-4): ETGVTQSPTHLIKTRGQQVTLRCSSQSGHNTVSWYQQALGQGPQFIFQYYREEENGRGNFPPRFSGLQFPNYSSELNVNALELDDSALYLCASSPGGSGAEKLFFGSGTQLSVL.

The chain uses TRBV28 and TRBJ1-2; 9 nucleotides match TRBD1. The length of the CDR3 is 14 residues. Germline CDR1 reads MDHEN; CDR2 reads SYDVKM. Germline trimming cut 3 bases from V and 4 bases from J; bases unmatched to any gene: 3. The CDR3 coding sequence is TGTGCCAGCAGTTTTAGGGGACAGGGCTATGGCTACACCTTC. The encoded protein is CASSFRGQGYGYTF.

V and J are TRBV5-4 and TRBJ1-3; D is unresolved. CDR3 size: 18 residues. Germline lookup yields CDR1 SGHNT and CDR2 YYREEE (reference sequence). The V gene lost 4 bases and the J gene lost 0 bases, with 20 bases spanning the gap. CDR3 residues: CASSTQGRPGHSGNTIYF. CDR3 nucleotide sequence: TGTGCCAGCAGCACCCAAGGGCGTCCCGGCCACTCTGGAAACACCATATATTTT.

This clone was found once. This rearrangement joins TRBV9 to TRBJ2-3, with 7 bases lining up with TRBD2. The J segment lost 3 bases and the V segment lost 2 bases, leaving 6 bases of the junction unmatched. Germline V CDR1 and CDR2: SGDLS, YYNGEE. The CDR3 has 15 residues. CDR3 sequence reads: CASSVGLGITDTQYF. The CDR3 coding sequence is TGTGCCAGCAGCGTCGGACTAGGGATAACAGATACGCAGTATTTT. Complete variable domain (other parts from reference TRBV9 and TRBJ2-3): DSGVTQTPKHLITATGQRVTLRCSPRSGDLSVYWYQQSLDQGLQFLIQYYNGEERAKGNILERFSAQQFPDLHSELNLSSLELGDSALYFCASSVGLGITDTQYFGPGTRLTVL.

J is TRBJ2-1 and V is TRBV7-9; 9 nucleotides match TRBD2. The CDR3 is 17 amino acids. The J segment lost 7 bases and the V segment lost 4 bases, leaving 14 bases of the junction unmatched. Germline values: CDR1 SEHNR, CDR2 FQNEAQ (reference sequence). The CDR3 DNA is TGTGCCAGCAGCTCACCTTCTCTAGCGGGAATTGGGAATGAGCAGTTCTTC. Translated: CASSSPSLAGIGNEQFF.

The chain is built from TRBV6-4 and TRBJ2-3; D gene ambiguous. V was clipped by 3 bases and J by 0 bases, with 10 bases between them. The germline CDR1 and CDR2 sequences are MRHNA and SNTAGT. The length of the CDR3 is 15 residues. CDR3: CASSERGYSTDTQYF. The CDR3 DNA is TGTGCCAGCAGTGAGCGCGGCTACAGCACAGATACGCAGTATTTT.

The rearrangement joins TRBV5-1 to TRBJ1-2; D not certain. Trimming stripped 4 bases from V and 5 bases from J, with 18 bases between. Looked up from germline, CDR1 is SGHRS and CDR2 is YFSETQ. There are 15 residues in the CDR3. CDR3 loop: CASSPDWAQGYGYTF. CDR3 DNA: TGCGCCAGCAGCCCCGATTGGGCGCAAGGGTATGGCTACACCTTC. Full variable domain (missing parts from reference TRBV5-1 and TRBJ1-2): KAGVTQTPRYLIKTRGQQVTLSCSPISGHRSVSWYQQTPGQGLQFLFEYFSETQRNKGNFPGRFSGRQFSNSRSEMNVSTLELGDSALYLCASSPDWAQGYGYTFGSGTRLTVV.

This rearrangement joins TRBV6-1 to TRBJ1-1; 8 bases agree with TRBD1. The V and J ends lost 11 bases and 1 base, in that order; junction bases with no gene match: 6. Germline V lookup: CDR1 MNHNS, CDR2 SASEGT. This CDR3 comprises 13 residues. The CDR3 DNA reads TGTGCCGGAGACAGGGGCAGGAACACTGAAGCTTTCTTT. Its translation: CAGDRGRNTEAFF.

This chain's CDR3 is CASSLGLAGVDEQFF. The CDR3 DNA reads as TGTGCCAGCAGCTTAGGGTTAGCGGGAGTGGATGAGCAGTTCTTC. This chain links TRBV11-3 with TRBJ2-1; TRBD2 matches at 9 bases. From germline, CDR1 is SGHNT and CDR2 YENEEA. The CDR3 contains 15 residues. After removal of 1 base from V and 8 bases from J, the junction contained 6 bases not matched to a gene.

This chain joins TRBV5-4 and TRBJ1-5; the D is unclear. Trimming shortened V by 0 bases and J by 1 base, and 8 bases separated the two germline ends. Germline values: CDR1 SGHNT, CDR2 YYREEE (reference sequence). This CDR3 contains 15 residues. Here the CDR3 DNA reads TGTGCCAGCAGCTTGGGTGGAACGAGCAATCAGCCCCAGCATTTT. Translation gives CASSLGGTSNQPQHF.

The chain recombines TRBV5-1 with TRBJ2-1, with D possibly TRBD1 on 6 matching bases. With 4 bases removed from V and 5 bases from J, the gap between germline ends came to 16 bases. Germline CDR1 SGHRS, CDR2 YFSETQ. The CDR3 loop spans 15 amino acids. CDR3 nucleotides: TGCGCCAGCAGCCAAGAGGACAGAAACAACAATGAGCAGTTCTTC. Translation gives CASSQEDRNNNEQFF. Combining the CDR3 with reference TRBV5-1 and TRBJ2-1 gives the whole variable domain KAGVTQTPRYLIKTRGQQVTLSCSPISGHRSVSWYQQTPGQGLQFLFEYFSETQRNKGNFPGRFSGRQFSNSRSEMNVSTLELGDSALYLCASSQEDRNNNEQFFGPGTRLTVL.

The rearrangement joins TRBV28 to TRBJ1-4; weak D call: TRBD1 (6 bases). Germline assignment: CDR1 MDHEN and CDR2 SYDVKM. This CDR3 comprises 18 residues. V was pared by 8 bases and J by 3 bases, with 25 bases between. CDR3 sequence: CASAVFRGRQTPNEKLFF. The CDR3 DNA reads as TGTGCCAGCGCCGTGTTCAGGGGCCGTCAAACGCCTAATGAAAAACTGTTTTTT.

CDR3 DNA: TGTGCCAGCAGCACCCGGGACAGGGGGCGAACTGAAGCTTTCTTT. It is translated as CASSTRDRGRTEAFF. The genes are TRBV7-2 and TRBJ1-1; 12 bases match TRBD1. Trimming at V came to 5 bases and at J to 5 bases, leaving 6 bases not matched to a gene. CDR1 SGHTA and CDR2 FQGNSA come from the germline V gene. The CDR3 loop spans 15 amino acids.

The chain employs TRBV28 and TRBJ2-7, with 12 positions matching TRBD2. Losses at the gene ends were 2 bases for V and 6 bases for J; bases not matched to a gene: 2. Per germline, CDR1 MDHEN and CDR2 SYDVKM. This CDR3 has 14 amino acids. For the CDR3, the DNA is TGTGCCAGCAGTTTACTAGCGGGAGGGTCCGAGCAGTACTTC. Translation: CASSLLAGGSEQYF.

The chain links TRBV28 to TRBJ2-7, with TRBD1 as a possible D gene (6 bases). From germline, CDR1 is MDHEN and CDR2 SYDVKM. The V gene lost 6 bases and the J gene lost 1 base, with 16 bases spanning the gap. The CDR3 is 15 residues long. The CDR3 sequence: CASRNTGIRSYEQYF. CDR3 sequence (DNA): TGTGCCAGCAGGAATACAGGGATTCGTTCCTACGAGCAGTACTTC. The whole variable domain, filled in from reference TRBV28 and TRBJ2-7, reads DVKVTQSSRYLVKRTGEKVFLECVQDMDHENMFWYRQDPGLGLRLIYFSYDVKMKEKGDIPEGYSVSREKKERFSLILESASTNQTSMYLCASRNTGIRSYEQYFGPGTRLTVT.

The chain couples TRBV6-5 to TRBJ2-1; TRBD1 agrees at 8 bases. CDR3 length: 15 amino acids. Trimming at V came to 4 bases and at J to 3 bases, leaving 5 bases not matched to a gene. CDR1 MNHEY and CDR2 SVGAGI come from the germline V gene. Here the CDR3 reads CASSSEDRVYNEQFF. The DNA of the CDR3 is TGTGCCAGCAGTTCAGAGGACAGGGTCTACAATGAGCAGTTCTTC.

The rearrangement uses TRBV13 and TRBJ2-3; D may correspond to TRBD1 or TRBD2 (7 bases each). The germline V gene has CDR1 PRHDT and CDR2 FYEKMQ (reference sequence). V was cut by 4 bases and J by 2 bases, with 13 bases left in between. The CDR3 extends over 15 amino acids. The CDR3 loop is CASSSQGGPTDTQYF. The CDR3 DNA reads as TGTGCCAGCAGCTCCCAGGGGGGGCCCACAGATACGCAGTATTTT.

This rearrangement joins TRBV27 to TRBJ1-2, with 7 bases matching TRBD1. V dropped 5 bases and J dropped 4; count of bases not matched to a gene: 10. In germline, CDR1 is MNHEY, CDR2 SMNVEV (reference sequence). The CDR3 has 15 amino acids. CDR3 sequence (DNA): TGTGCCAGCAGTCCTCAGGGGGATTATGGCTATGGCTACACCTTC. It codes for CASSPQGDYGYGYTF.

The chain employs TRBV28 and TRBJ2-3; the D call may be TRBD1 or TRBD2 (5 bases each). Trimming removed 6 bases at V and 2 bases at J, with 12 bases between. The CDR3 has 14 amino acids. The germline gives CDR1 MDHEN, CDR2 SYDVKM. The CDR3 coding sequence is TGTGCCAGCAGGGTGGACGGGACCACAGATACGCAGTATTTT. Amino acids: CASRVDGTTDTQYF.

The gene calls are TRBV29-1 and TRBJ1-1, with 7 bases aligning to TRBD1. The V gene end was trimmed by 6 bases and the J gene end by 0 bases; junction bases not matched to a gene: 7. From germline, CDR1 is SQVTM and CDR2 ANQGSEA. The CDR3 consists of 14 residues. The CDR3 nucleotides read TGCAGCGTAAGCAACAGGGGTATGAACACTGAAGCTTTCTTT. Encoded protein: CSVSNRGMNTEAFF. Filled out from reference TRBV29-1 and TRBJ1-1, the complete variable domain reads SAVISQKPSRDICQRGTSLTIQCQVDSQVTMMFWYRQQPGQSLTLIATANQGSEATYESGFVIDKFPISRPNLTFSTLTVSNMSPEDSSIYLCSVSNRGMNTEAFFGQGTRLTVV.

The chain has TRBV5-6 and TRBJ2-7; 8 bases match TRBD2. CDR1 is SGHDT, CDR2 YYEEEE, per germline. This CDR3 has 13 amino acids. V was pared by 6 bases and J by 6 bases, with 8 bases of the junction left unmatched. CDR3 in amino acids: CASTRRAGGEQYF. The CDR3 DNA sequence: TGTGCCAGCACTCGGCGGGCGGGGGGCGAGCAGTACTTC.

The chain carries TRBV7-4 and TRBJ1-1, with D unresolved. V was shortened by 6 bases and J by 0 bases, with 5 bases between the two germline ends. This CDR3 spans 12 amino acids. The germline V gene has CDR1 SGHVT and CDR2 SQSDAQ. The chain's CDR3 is CASRTVNTEAFF. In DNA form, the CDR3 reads TGTGCCAGCAGGACGGTGAACACTGAAGCTTTCTTT.

In DNA, the CDR3 is TGTGCCAGCAGCCGTAGACAGACTTTCTCCTACGAGCAGTACTTC. It is translated as CASSRRQTFSYEQYF. The gene calls are TRBV5-6 and TRBJ2-7, with D perhaps TRBD1 (5 bases). This CDR3 has 15 amino acids. Germline V gene sequence: CDR1 SGHDT, CDR2 YYEEEE. V dropped 4 bases and J dropped 0 bases, with 14 bases sitting between them.

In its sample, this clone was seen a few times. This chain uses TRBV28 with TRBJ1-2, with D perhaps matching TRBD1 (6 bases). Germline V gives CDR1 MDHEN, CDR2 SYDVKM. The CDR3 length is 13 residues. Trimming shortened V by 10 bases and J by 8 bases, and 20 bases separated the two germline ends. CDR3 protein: CATREPQGRGYTF. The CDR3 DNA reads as TGTGCCACCCGAGAACCCCAGGGGAGAGGCTACACCTTC.

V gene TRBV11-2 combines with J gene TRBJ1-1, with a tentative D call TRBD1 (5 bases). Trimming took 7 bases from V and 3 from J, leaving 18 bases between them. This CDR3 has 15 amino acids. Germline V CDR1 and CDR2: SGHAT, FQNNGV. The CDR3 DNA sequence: TGTGCCAGCACCGGAGGGGTCCGGGGGGACACTGAAGCTTTCTTT. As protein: CASTGGVRGDTEAFF.

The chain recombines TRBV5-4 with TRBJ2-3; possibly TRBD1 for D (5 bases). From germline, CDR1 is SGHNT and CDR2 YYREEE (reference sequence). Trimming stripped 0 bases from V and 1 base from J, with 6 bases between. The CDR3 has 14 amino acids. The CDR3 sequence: CASSLDRRTDTQYF. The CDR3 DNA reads TGTGCCAGCAGCTTGGACAGGCGCACAGATACGCAGTATTTT.

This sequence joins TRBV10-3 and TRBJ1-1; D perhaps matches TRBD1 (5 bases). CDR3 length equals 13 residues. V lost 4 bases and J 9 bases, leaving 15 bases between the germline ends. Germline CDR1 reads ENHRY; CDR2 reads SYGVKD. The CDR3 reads CAISAGDRGQAFF. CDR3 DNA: TGTGCCATCAGTGCCGGTGATAGGGGTCAAGCTTTCTTT.

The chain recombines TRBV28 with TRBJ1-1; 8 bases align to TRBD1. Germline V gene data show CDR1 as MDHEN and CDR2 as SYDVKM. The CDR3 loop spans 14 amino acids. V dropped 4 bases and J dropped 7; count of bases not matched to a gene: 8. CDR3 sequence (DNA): TGTGCCAGCAGTTCCCAGGGGGCAATGAGTGAAGCTTTCTTT. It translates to CASSSQGAMSEAFF.

This chain's CDR3 is CASSLPGSPTPGYTF. CDR3 bases: TGTGCCAGCAGCTTGCCCGGGTCTCCCACCCCTGGCTACACCTTC. The rearrangement links TRBV5-6 to TRBJ1-2; no clear D. The germline V gene encodes CDR1 SGHDT and CDR2 YYEEEE. V lost 1 base and J 7 bases, leaving 17 bases between the germline ends. There are 15 residues in the CDR3.